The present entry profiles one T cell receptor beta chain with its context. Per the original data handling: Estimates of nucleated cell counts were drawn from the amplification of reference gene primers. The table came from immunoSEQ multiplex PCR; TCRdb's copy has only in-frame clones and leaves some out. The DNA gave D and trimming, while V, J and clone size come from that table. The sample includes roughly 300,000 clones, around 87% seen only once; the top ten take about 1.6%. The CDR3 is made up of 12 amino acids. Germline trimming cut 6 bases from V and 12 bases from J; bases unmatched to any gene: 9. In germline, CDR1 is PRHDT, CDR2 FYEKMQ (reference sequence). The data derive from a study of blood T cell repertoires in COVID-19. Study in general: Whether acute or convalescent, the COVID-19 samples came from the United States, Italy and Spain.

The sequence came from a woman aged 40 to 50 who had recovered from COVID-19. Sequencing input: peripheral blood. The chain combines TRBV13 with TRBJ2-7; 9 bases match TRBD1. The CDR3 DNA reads TGTGCCAGCAGTTATGACAGGGGGAAGGCGTACTTC. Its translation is CASSYDRGKAYF.